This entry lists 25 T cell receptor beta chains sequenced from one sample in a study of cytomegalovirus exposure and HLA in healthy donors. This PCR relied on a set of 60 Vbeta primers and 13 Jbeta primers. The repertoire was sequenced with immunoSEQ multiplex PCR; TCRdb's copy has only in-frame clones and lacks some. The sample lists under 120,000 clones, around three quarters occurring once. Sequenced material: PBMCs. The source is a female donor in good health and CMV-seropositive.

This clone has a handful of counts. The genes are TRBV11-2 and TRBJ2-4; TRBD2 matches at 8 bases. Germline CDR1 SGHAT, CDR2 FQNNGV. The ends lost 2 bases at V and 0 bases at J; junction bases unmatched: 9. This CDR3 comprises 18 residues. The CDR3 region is CASSLSPRLAGAKNIQYF. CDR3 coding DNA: TGTGCCAGCAGCTTAAGTCCTCGGCTAGCGGGAGCCAAAAACATTCAGTACTTC.

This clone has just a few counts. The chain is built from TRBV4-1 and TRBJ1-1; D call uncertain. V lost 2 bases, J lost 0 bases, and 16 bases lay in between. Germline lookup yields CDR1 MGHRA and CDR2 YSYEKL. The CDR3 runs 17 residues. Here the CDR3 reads CASSQIDTAVMNTEAFF. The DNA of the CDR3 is TGCGCCAGCAGCCAAATCGACACAGCGGTCATGAACACTGAAGCTTTCTTT.

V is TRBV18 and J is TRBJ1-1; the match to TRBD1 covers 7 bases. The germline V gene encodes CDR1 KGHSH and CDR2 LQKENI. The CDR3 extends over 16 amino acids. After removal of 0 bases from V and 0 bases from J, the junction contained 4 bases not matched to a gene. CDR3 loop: CASSPPTGKLNTEAFF. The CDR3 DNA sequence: TGTGCCAGCTCACCACCGACAGGGAAGTTGAACACTGAAGCTTTCTTT.

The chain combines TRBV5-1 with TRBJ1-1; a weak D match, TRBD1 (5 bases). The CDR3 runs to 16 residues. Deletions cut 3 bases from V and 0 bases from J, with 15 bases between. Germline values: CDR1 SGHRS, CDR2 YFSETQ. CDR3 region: CASSSQGGGLNTEAFF. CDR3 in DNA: TGCGCCAGCAGCTCCCAGGGTGGAGGGTTGAACACTGAAGCTTTCTTT.

The CDR3: CSVEDHRTSGGVDTQYF. In nucleotides, the CDR3 is TGCAGCGTTGAAGATCATAGGACTAGCGGGGGGGTAGATACGCAGTATTTT. The rearrangement joins TRBV29-1 to TRBJ2-3, with TRBD2 matching over 15 bases. J lost 5 bases, V lost 0 bases, and 6 bases had no gene match. The germline gives CDR1 SQVTM, CDR2 ANQGSEA. The CDR3 has 17 amino acids.

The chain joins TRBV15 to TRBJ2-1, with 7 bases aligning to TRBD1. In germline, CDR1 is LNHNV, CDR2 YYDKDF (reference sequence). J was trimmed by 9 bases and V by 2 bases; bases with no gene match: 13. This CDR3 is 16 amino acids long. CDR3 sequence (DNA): TGTGCCACCAGCAGACGAGAACAGGGGCTCTTGGGTGAGCAGTTCTTC. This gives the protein CATSRREQGLLGEQFF.

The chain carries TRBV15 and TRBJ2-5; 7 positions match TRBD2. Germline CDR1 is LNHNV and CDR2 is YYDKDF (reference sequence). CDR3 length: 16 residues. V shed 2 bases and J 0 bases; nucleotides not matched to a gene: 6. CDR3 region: CATSRLRGGDQETQYF. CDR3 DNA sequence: TGTGCCACCAGCAGACTCCGGGGAGGGGACCAAGAGACCCAGTACTTC.

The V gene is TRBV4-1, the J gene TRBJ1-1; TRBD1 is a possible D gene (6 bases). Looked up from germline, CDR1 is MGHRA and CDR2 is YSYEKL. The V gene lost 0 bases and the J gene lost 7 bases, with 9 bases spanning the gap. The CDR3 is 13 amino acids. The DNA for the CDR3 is TGCGCCAGCAGCCAAGAAGGACAGTATGAAGCTTTCTTT. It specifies CASSQEGQYEAFF.

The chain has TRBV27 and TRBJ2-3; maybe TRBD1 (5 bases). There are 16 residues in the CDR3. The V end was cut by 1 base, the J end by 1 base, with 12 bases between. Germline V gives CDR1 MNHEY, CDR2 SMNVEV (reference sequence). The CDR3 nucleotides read TGTGCCAGCAGTTTATTTAGGGGATCAGGCACAGATACGCAGTATTTT. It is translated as CASSLFRGSGTDTQYF.

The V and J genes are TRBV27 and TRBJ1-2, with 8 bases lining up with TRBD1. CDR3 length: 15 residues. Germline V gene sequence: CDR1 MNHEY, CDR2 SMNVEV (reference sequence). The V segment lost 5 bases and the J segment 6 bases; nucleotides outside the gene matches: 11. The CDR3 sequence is CASSKNRGRDDGYTF. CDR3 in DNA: TGTGCCAGCAGTAAGAACAGGGGGAGGGATGATGGCTACACCTTC.

CDR3 in DNA: TGTGCCACCAGCAGAATACTAGCGGGGAACTACAATGAGCAGTTCTTC. The encoded protein is CATSRILAGNYNEQFF. The chain links TRBV15 to TRBJ2-1; TRBD2 agrees at 10 bases. Germline CDR1 reads LNHNV; CDR2 reads YYDKDF (reference sequence). The CDR3 is 16 amino acids. V shed 2 bases and J 3 bases; nucleotides not matched to a gene: 4.

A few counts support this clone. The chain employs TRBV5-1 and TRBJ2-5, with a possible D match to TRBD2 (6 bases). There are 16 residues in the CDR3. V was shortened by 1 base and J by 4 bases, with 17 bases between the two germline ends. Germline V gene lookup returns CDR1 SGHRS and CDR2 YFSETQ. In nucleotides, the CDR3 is TGCGCCAGCAGCTTGTTCAACTCGGGAGAGAGAGAGACCCAGTACTTC. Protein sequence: CASSLFNSGERETQYF. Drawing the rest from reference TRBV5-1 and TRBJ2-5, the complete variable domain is KAGVTQTPRYLIKTRGQQVTLSCSPISGHRSVSWYQQTPGQGLQFLFEYFSETQRNKGNFPGRFSGRQFSNSRSEMNVSTLELGDSALYLCASSLFNSGERETQYFGPGTRLLVL.

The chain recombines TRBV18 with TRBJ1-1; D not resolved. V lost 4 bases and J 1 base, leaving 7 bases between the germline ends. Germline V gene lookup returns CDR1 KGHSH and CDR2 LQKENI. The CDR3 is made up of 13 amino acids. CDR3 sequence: CASSLSTNTEAFF. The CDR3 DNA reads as TGTGCCAGCTCACTCTCTACGAACACTGAAGCTTTCTTT.

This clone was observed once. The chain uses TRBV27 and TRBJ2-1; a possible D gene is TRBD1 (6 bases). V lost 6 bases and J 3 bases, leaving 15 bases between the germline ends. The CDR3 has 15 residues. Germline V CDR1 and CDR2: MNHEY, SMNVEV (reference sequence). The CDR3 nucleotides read TGTGCCAGCAGGGACTCGAGGGGGAGCTACAATGAGCAGTTCTTC. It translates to CASRDSRGSYNEQFF.

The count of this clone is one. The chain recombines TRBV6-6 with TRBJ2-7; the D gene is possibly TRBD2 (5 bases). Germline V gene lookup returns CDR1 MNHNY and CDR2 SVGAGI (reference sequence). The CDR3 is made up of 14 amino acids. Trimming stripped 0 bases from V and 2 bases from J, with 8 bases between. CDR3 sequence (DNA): TGTGCCAGCAGTTACTCACGGGGAGCCTACGAGCAGTACTTC. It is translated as CASSYSRGAYEQYF.

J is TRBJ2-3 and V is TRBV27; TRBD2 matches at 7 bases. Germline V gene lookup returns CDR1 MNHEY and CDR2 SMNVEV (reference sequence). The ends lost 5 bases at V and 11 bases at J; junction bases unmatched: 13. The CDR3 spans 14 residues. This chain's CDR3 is CASSLQWGGLRQYF. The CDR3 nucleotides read TGTGCCAGCAGTCTTCAGTGGGGGGGACTACGGCAGTATTTT.

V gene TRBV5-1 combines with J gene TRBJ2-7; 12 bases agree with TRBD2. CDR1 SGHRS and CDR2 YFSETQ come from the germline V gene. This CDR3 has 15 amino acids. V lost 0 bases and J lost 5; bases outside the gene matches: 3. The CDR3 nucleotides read TGCGCCAGCAGCTTGGGGACTAGCGGGGACCACGAGCAGTACTTC. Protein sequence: CASSLGTSGDHEQYF.

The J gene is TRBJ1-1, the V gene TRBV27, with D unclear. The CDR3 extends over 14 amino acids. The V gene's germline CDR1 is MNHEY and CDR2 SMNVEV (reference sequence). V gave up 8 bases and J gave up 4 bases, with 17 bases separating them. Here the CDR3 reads CASRTGTGGTEAFF. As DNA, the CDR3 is TGTGCCAGCCGAACCGGCACGGGAGGCACTGAAGCTTTCTTT.

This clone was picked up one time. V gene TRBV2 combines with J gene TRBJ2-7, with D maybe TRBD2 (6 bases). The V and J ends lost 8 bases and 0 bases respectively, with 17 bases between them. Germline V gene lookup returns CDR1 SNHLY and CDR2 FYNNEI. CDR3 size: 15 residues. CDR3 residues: CASRFGGSLSYEQYF. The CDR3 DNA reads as TGTGCCAGCCGCTTTGGGGGGAGCCTCTCCTACGAGCAGTACTTC. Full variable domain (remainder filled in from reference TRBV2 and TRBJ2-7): EPEVTQTPSHQVTQMGQEVILRCVPISNHLYFYWYRQILGQKVEFLVSFYNNEISEKSEIFDDQFSVERPDGSNFTLKIRSTKLEDSAMYFCASRFGGSLSYEQYFGPGTRLTVT.

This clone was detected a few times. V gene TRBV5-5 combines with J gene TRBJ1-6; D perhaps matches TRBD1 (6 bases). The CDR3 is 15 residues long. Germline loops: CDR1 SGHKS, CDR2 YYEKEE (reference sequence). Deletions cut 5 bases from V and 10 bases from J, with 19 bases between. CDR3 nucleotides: TGTGCCAGCAGTTTAGACCCGGGACAACTATCACCCCTCCACTTT. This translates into CASSLDPGQLSPLHF.

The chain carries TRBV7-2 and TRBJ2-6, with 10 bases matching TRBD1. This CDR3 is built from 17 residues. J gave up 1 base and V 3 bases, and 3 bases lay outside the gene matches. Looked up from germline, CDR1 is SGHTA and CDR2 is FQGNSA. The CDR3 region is CASSFGQGVSGANVLTF. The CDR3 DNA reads TGTGCCAGCAGCTTCGGACAGGGGGTTTCTGGGGCCAACGTCCTGACTTTC. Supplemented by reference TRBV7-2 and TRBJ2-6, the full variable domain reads GAGVSQSPSNKVTEKGKDVELRCDPISGHTALYWYRQSLGQGLEFLIYFQGNSAPDKSGLPSDRFSAERTGGSVSTLTIQRTQQEDSAVYLCASSFGQGVSGANVLTFGAGSRLTVL.

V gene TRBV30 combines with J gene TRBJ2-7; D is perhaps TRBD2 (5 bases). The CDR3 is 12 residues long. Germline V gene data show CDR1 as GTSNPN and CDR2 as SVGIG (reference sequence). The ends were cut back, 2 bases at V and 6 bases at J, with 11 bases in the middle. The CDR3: CAWSPDLAEQYF. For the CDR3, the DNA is TGTGCCTGGAGTCCGGATCTAGCCGAGCAGTACTTC.

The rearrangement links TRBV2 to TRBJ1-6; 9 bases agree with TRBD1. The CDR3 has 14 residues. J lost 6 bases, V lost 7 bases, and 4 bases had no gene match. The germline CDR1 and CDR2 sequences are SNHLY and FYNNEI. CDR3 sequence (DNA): TGTGCCAGCAAGGGGACAGGGAGTAATTCACCCCTCCACTTT. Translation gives CASKGTGSNSPLHF.

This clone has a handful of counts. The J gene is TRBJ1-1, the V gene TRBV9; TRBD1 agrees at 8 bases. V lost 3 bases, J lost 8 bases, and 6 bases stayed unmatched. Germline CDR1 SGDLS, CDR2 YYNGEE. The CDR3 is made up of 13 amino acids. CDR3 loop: CASSDIRGREAFF. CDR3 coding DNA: TGTGCCAGCAGCGATATCAGGGGGCGGGAAGCTTTCTTT.

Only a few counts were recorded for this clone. The CDR3 bases are TGTGCCAGTAGTAGGTTCCGGGAAAGCAATCAGCCCCAGCATTTT. Protein sequence: CASSRFRESNQPQHF. J is TRBJ1-5 and V is TRBV19; no definite D call. CDR1 and CDR2 from the germline V gene are LNHDA and SQIVND (reference sequence). V was pared by 4 bases and J by 1 base, with 11 bases between. The CDR3 sequence is 15 residues long.